This TCR beta chain stems from a study of neoadjuvant nivolumab and ipilimumab in lung cancer. With V trimmed by 0 bases and J by 7 bases, 6 bases remained unmatched. The V gene's germline CDR1 is SGHNT and CDR2 YYREEE (reference sequence). The CDR3 is 15 residues long. Profiling relied on immunoSEQ multiplex PCR, and the TCRdb table lists in-frame clones only, not all of them. The data show about 27,000 clones, 75% to 80% seen once. The specimen comprised tumor tissue, sampled after neoadjuvant nivolumab, alone or with ipilimumab, at or shortly before surgery. The chain is built from TRBV5-4 and TRBJ2-1; TRBD2 matches at 8 bases. The TCR comes from an adult with non-small cell lung cancer. The CDR3, as DNA: TGTGCCAGCAGCTTGGTTAGCGGGGCTTCGAATGAGCAGTTCTTC. Its translation: CASSLVSGASNEQFF. Full variable domain (rest looked up from reference TRBV5-4 and TRBJ2-1): ETGVTQSPTHLIKTRGQQVTLRCSSQSGHNTVSWYQQALGQGPQFIFQYYREEENGRGNFPPRFSGLQFPNYSSELNVNALELDDSALYLCASSLVSGASNEQFFGPGTRLTVL.